The present T cell receptor (beta chain) was sequenced within a study of regulatory T cells in long-lasting Graves disease. Notes on the study in general: Newly diagnosed patients shared about a thousand public clonotypes; persistent patients shared approximately 2,700. Persistent Graves' disease cases displayed lower TCR diversity than newly diagnosed ones.

The V gene's germline CDR1 is SGHTA and CDR2 FQGNSA. The CDR3 is 20 amino acids. Losses at the gene ends were 1 base for V and 3 bases for J; bases not matched to a gene: 12. The TCR beta library used iRepertoire HTBI primers with Arm-PCR amplification of CDR3. In the authors' methods: Looking across samples, the authors found some 67 TRBV and 14 to 15 TRBJ segments. A single record per CDR3 protein comes from TCRdb applying MiXCR to the multiplex PCR reads. Clone size and V and J calls follow TCRdb, not the original study. The sample has 360,000 or so distinct CDR3 sequences, approximately 23% seen once. Time point meaning: persistent/refractory GD, antithyroid drugs over 5 years with positive TRAb. Construction of the TCR library relied on RNA isolated from PBMCs. To note about this clonotype: No antigen is known for it.

The sample in question was peripheral blood mononuclear cells (PBMCs), obtained when the disease was refractory, from a patient treated with antithyroid drugs. This TCR was recovered from a woman aged 35 to 49 with Graves disease. The chain joins TRBV7-2 to TRBJ2-5, with 15 bases lining up with TRBD2. The CDR3 sequence is CASSLGTSGRAGWWKETQYF. DNA for the CDR3: TGTGCCAGCAGCTTAGGGACTAGCGGGAGGGCCGGATGGTGGAAAGAGACCCAGTACTTC.